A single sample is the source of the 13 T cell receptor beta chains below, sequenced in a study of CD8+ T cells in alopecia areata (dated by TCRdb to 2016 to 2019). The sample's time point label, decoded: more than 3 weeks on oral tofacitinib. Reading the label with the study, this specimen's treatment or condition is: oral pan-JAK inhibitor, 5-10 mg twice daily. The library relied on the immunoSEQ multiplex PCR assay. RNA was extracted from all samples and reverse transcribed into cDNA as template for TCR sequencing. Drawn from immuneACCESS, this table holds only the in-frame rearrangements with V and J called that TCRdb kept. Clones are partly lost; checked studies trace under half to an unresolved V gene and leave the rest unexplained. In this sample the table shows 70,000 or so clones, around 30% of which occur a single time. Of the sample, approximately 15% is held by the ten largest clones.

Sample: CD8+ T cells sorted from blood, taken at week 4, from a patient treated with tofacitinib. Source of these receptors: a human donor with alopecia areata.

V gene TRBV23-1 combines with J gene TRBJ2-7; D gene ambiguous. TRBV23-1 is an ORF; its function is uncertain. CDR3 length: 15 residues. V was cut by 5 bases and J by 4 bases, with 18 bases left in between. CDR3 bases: TGCGCCAGCAGTGGTCTCGGCGCGGCGCTGTACGAGCAGTACTTC. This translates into CASSGLGAALYEQYF.

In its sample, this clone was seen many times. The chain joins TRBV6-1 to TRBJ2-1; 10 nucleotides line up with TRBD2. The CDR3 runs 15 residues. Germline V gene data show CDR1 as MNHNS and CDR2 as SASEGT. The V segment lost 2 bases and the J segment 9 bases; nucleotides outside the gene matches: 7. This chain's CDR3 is CASSERVAGGREQFF. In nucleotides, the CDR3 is TGTGCCAGCAGTGAACGCGTAGCGGGAGGACGTGAGCAGTTCTTC.

CDR3 coding DNA: TGTGCCTGGTCGGAGGGGCTAGCGGGCCAAGAGACCCAGTACTTC. As protein: CAWSEGLAGQETQYF. The chain employs TRBV30 and TRBJ2-5, with TRBD2 matching 8 bases. The CDR3 is made up of 15 amino acids. Trimming took 5 bases from V and 1 from J; bases not matched to a gene: 9. Germline assignment: CDR1 GTSNPN and CDR2 SVGIG (reference sequence).

CDR3 DNA: TGTGCCTGGAGTGTGGCCGGTCACGAGCAGTACTTC. It encodes CAWSVAGHEQYF. J is TRBJ2-7 and V is TRBV30; D not resolved. The CDR3 totals 12 residues. Germline CDR1 GTSNPN, CDR2 SVGIG (reference sequence). The germline V and J ends were trimmed by 0 bases and 5 bases, with 8 bases remaining between them.

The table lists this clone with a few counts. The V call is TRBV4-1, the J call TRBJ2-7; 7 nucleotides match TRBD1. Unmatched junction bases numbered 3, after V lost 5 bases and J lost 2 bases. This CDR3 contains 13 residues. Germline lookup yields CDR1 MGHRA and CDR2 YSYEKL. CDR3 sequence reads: CASSNDRAYEQYF. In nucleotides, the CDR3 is TGCGCCAGCAGCAACGACAGGGCCTACGAGCAGTACTTC.

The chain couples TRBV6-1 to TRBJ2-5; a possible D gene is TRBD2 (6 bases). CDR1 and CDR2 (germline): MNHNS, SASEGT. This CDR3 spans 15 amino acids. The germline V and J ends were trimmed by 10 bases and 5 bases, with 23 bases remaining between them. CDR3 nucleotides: TGTGCCACACTAAATTTGGGGGGAAGGCGCGAGACCCAGTACTTC. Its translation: CATLNLGGRRETQYF.

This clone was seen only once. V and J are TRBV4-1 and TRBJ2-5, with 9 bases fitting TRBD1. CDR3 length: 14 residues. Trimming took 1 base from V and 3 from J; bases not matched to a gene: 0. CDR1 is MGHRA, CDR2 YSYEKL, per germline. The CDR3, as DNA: TGCGCCAGCAGCCAAGGACAGGGGGAAGAGACCCAGTACTTC. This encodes CASSQGQGEETQYF.

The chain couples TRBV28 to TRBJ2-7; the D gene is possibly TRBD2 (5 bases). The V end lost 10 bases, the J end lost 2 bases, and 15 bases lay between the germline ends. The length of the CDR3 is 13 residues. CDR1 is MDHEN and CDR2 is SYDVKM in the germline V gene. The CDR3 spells CATTKAETYEQYF. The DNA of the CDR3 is TGTGCCACCACAAAAGCGGAGACCTACGAGCAGTACTTC.

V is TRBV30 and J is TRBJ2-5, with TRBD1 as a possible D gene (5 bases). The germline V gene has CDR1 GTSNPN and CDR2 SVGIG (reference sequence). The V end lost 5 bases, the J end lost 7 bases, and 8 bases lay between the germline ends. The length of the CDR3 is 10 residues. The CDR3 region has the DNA TGTGCCTGGGCTCAGGGGACCCAGTACTTC. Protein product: CAWAQGTQYF.

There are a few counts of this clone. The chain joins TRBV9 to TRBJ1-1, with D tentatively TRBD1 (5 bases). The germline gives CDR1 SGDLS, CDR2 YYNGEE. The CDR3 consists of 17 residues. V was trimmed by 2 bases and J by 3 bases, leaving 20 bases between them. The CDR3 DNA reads TGTGCCAGCAGCGTGTCCAGGGTCCGAGCGGGGGACACTGAAGCTTTCTTT. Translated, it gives CASSVSRVRAGDTEAFF.

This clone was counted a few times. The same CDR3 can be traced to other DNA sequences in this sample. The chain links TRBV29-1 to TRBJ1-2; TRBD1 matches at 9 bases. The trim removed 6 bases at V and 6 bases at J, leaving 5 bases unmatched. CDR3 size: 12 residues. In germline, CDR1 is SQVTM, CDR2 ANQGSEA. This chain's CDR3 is CSVRDRVDGYTF. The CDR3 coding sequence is TGCAGCGTCCGGGACAGGGTCGATGGCTACACCTTC.

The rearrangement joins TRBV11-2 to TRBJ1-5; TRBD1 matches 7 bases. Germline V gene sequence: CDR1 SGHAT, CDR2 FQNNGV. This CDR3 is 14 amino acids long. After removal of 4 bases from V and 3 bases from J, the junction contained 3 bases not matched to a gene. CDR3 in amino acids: CASSSGQPNQPQHF. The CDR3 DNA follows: TGTGCCAGCAGCTCGGGACAGCCCAATCAGCCCCAGCATTTT.

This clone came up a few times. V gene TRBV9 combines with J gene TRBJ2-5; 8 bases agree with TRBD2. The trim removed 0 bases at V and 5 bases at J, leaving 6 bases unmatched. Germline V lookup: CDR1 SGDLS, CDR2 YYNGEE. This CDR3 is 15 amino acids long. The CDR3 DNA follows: TGTGCCAGCAGCGTAGCAGGCGGGAGGTTGGAGACCCAGTACTTC. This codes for CASSVAGGRLETQYF.